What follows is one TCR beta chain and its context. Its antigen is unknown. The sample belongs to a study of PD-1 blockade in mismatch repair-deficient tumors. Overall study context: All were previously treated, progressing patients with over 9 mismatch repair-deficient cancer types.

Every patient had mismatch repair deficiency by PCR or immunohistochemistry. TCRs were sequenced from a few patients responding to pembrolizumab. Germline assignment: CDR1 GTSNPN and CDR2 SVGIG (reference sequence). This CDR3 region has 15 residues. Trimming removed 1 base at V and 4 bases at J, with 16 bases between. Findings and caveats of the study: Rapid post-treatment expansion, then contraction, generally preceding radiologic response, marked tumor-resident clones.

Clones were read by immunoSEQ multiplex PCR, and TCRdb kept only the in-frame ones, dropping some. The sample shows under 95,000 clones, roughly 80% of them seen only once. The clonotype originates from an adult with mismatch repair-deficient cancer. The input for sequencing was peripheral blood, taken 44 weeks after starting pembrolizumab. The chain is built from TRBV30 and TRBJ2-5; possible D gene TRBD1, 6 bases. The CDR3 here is CAWSGARQGGETQYF. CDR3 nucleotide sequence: TGTGCCTGGAGTGGGGCCAGACAAGGGGGAGAGACCCAGTACTTC.